The T cell receptor (beta chain) under discussion was sequenced for a study of blood T cell repertoires in COVID-19 (dated by TCRdb to the early 2020s). About the study as a whole: Samples from collaborators originated in the United States, Italy and Spain and spanned both the acute and convalescent phases of COVID-19. The prospective study material was composed of cDNA or gDNA derived from T cells, B-cell-depleted T cells, or PBMCs. Samples came from the ongoing ImmuneRACE study (first 160 participants) plus 1,254 subjects from 6 global collaborators. The dataset comprised deeply sampled blood TCRbeta repertoires from subjects exposed to, actively infected with, or recovered from COVID-19. The repertoires were made available in a free public database intended to serve as a resource for research on the immune response to SARS-CoV-2. Sample metadata almost always included a de-identified subject ID, COVID-19 status, age in years and sex. Where HLA class I and class II types were available, the types were taken from metadata supplied by the sample provider, not from assay-based typing.

TCRbeta CDR3 regions were amplified from genomic DNA using the immunoSEQ Assay, a bias-controlled multiplex PCR. Under the source paper's analysis protocol: Within the assay, amplification of reference gene primers was used to estimate how many nucleated cells each sample contained. Sequence reads were collapsed and filtered to measure the absolute abundance of every unique TCRbeta CDR3 rearrangement. Productive Simpson clonality was computed per sample as the square root of Simpson's diversity index over productive rearrangements. Held by TCRdb, this immuneACCESS table contains in-frame sequences only and omits some clones. Under half of the omission traces to an unresolved V gene where checked; the cause of the rest is unknown. That table furnishes V, J and clone size, whereas the DNA furnished D and trimming. The sample profile shows fewer than 500,000 clones; about 87% of them were found once. Of the sample, about 1.5% falls within the top ten clones.

Participants in the prospective study were enrolled through a virtual design, were aged roughly 18 to 100 years, and lived in 20 to 30 United States geographic areas. Cohort assignment in the prospective study relied on participant-reported clinical history from a screening survey and a study questionnaire. Recovered participants in ImmuneRACE Cohort 3 were defined by two consecutive negative NP/OP PCR tests, clearance by a healthcare professional, or resolution of symptoms. Each participant in the prospective study had whole blood, serum and a nasopharyngeal or oropharyngeal swab collected by mobile phlebotomists. Prospective study participants could optionally give additional blood draws and questionnaires over an approximately two-month period. Before DNA extraction, blood samples from the prospective study were shipped at room temperature or frozen. As regards this clone: The clone's antigen remains unknown. Base-call qualities are not available, and no considerably larger clone is one nucleotide away.

Looking up the germline V gene (reference sequence) yields CDR1 LNHDA and CDR2 SQIVND. Measured from the cysteine to the phenylalanine, the CDR3 is 14 residues long. Left in the record is the CDR3 DNA by itself, 42 bases read in frame from the first base. Relative to germline, V is missing 8 bases and J is missing 4 bases, with 9 bases of the junction outside any gene match. Study-wide conclusions, independent of this receptor: Clinical and demographic metadata were provided uncurated, with the amount varying by source and participant.

This clonotype originated in a man younger than 45 who had recovered from COVID-19. The rearranged chain carries TRBV19 and TRBJ1-2, with 8 bases aligning to TRBD1. Sequencing was performed on PBMCs or T cells enriched from blood (not recorded which). The encoded CDR3 is CASAGTGDFYGYTF. The nucleotide sequence is TGTGCCAGTGCCGGGACAGGAGACTTCTATGGCTACACCTTC.